This T cell receptor (beta chain) came from a study of blood T cell repertoires in COVID-19. Participants were aged about 18 to 89 years, lived in about two dozen US areas, and enrolled virtually. Two negative PCRs, clearance, or symptom resolution were required of recovered Cohort 3 donors. Measured with immunoSEQ multiplex PCR; TCRdb has only the in-frame clones, and not every one. The repertoire includes around 290,000 clones, around 90% of them detected once, and 1% to 1.3% sits in the top ten. The CDR3 contains 15 residues. Germline trimming cut 5 bases from V and 3 bases from J; bases unmatched to any gene: 9. Germline V gives CDR1 SQVTM, CDR2 ANQGSEA.

Sequenced input: PBMCs or T cells enriched from blood (not recorded which). V gene TRBV29-1 combines with J gene TRBJ2-2, with 7 bases that match TRBD2. The receptor's source is a woman aged 25 to 39 who had recovered from COVID-19. In DNA, the CDR3 is TGCAGCGTTCGGGGAGGGTTTACGGACACCGGGGAGCTGTTTTTT. Encoded protein: CSVRGGFTDTGELFF.